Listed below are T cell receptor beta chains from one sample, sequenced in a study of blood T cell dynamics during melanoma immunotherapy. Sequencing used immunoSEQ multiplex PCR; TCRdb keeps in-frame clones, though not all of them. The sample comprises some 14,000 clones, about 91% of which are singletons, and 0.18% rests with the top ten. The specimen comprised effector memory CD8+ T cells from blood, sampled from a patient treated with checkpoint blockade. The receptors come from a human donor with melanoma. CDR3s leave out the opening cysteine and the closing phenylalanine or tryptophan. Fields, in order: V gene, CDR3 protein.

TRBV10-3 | AISESGSNQPQH
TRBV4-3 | ASSRIDRGLNTGELF
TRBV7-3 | ASSATGGLETQY
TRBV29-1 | SVEEWGPSYYEQY
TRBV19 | ASSPRVAAYEQY
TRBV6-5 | ASSPGLAGYEQY
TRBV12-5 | ASAPGQGGTEAF
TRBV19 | ASSIGTASNQPQH
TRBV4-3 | ASSQDVRGRDFNTGELF
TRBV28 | ASSPRRELETQY
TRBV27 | ASSARVDPDTQY
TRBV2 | ASGGWRESFEQF
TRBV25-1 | ASSELLGLGTEAF
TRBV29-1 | SVEDLGLPTGELF
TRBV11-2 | ASRGEELATNEKLF
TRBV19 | ASRTGMYGYT
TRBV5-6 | ASSESGRPLIEQY
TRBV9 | ASSATGGNTGELF
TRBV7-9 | ASSFRDNYGYT
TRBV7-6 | ASSLELAGDGYNEQF
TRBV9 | ASSEWGDLNEKLF
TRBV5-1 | ASSWGGGVGEQF
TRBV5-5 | ASSIEAGGTGEQF
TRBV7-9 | ASSLGRDWGYT
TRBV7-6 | ASSHRGGRESNEQF
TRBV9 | ASSVSGGSSYEQY
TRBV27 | ASSLAGSSTDTQY
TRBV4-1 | ASSSRDTTQETQY
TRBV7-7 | ASSLGTGSYEQY
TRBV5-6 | ASSLGVFDEQY